The next 27 T cell receptor beta chains were all read from a single sample in a study of cytotoxic CD8 clonotypes in ibrutinib-treated CLL. Assay: immunoSEQ multiplex PCR; the TCRdb copy retains only in-frame clones and omits some. The sample has about 310,000 clones, about 77% seen once. Sequencing used PBMCs, obtained before ibrutinib treatment. These receptor sequences come from a human donor with chronic lymphocytic leukemia.

The J gene is TRBJ1-1, the V gene TRBV5-1; D not resolved. The CDR3 has 12 residues. Per the germline V gene, CDR1 is SGHRS and CDR2 is YFSETQ. V was shortened by 4 bases and J by 6 bases, with 10 bases between the two germline ends. CDR3 DNA: TGCGCCAGCAGCCGTGGTGGCCCTGAAGCTTTCTTT. This encodes CASSRGGPEAFF.

This chain joins TRBV6-6 and TRBJ2-1; D uncertain. The germline gives CDR1 MNHNY, CDR2 SVGAGI (reference sequence). Trimming cost V 2 bases and J 4 bases, with 15 bases left between them. CDR3 size: 16 residues. CDR3 in amino acids: CASSYPMTGSYNEQFF. The CDR3 DNA is TGTGCCAGCAGTTACCCCATGACCGGCTCGTACAATGAGCAGTTCTTC.

The V gene is TRBV19, the J gene TRBJ2-2, with D maybe TRBD1 (6 bases). V lost 2 bases and J lost 2, with 12 bases in between. The germline gives CDR1 LNHDA, CDR2 SQIVND (reference sequence). There are 16 residues in the CDR3. The CDR3 DNA reads TGTGCCAGTAGTATACGAGCCAGGGGTAACACCGGGGAGCTGTTTTTT. This gives the protein CASSIRARGNTGELFF.

This chain uses TRBV11-2 with TRBJ1-1; 7 nucleotides match TRBD1. Trimming cost V 1 base and J 10 bases; bases outside gene matches: 6. The CDR3 consists of 13 residues. Per germline, CDR1 SGHAT and CDR2 FQNNGV. CDR3 bases: TGTGCCAGCAGCTTAGGTTTTAGGGGGCGAGCTTTCTTT. It codes for CASSLGFRGRAFF.

This sequence joins TRBV4-1 and TRBJ1-5; no clear D. Germline lookup yields CDR1 MGHRA and CDR2 YSYEKL. Trimming cost V 1 base and J 2 bases, with 9 bases left between them. The CDR3 runs to 15 residues. The DNA for the CDR3 is TGCGCCAGCAGCCAAGTGATTTATGGCAATCAGCCCCAGCATTTT. Translated, it gives CASSQVIYGNQPQHF.

The CDR3 loop is CASSSDRAGGHEQYF. CDR3 nucleotide sequence: TGTGCCAGCAGCTCAGACAGGGCGGGGGGCCACGAGCAGTACTTC. The chain joins TRBV11-2 to TRBJ2-7; possibly TRBD2 for D (8 bases). The ends were cut back, 4 bases at V and 5 bases at J, with 18 bases in the middle. Germline CDR1 SGHAT, CDR2 FQNNGV. The CDR3 runs 15 residues. Filled out from reference TRBV11-2 and TRBJ2-7, the complete variable domain reads EAGVAQSPRYKIIEKRQSVAFWCNPISGHATLYWYQQILGQGPKLLIQFQNNGVVDDSQLPKDRFSAERLKGVDSTLKIQPAKLEDSAVYLCASSSDRAGGHEQYFGPGTRLTVT.

The chain is built from TRBV18 and TRBJ2-1; D is unclear. This CDR3 is 13 amino acids long. In germline, CDR1 is KGHSH, CDR2 LQKENI. V lost 2 bases and J lost 5, with 7 bases in between. CDR3 in amino acids: CASSPAFNNEQFF. Here the CDR3 DNA reads TGTGCCAGCTCACCAGCATTCAACAATGAGCAGTTCTTC.

This rearrangement joins TRBV7-2 to TRBJ2-7; D gene ambiguous. Trimming stripped 1 base from V and 4 bases from J, with 8 bases between. The CDR3 extends over 13 amino acids. Germline assignment: CDR1 SGHTA and CDR2 FQGNSA. The CDR3 sequence: CASSLEPEYEQYF. The CDR3 DNA is TGTGCCAGCAGCTTAGAGCCGGAATACGAGCAGTACTTC.

J is TRBJ1-5 and V is TRBV28; D may be TRBD1 (6 bases). The V and J ends lost 3 bases and 3 bases respectively, with 15 bases between them. Per the germline V gene, CDR1 is MDHEN and CDR2 is SYDVKM. The CDR3 has 16 amino acids. CDR3 residues: CASSFLRQAHNQPQHF. The CDR3 coding sequence is TGTGCCAGCAGTTTCTTGAGACAGGCACACAATCAGCCCCAGCATTTT.

The chain couples TRBV4-3 to TRBJ1-4, with D possibly matching TRBD1 (5 bases). Germline loops: CDR1 LGHNA, CDR2 YSLEER. The length of the CDR3 is 17 residues. V was shortened by 0 bases and J by 3 bases, with 14 bases between the two germline ends. CDR3 DNA: TGCGCCAGCAGCCAAGATCCGACAGATGCACCTAATGAAAAACTGTTTTTT. This sequence encodes CASSQDPTDAPNEKLFF.

The chain recombines TRBV18 with TRBJ1-4; 8 bases line up with TRBD1. The ends lost 3 bases at V and 7 bases at J; junction bases unmatched: 7. Looked up from germline, CDR1 is KGHSH and CDR2 is LQKENI. The CDR3 is 15 amino acids. CDR3 protein: CASSPAQGESEKLFF. In DNA form, the CDR3 reads TGTGCCAGCTCACCTGCACAGGGGGAAAGTGAAAAACTGTTTTTT.

This chain joins TRBV11-2 and TRBJ2-2, with TRBD2 identical over 11 bases. The CDR3 covers 16 residues. Germline loops: CDR1 SGHAT, CDR2 FQNNGV. V shed 2 bases, J shed 4 bases, and the junction held 3 bases outside the gene matches. The CDR3, as DNA: TGTGCCAGCAGCTTATCGGGGACTAGCGGCACCGGGGAGCTGTTTTTT. Protein: CASSLSGTSGTGELFF.

The V gene is TRBV29-1, the J gene TRBJ2-5; maybe TRBD2 (5 bases). Germline V gene lookup returns CDR1 SQVTM and CDR2 ANQGSEA. The CDR3 has 14 residues. Trimming left V 5 bases short and J 5 bases short, with 18 bases between. Here the CDR3 reads CSVTEFGGRETQYF. In DNA, the CDR3 is TGCAGCGTTACCGAGTTTGGCGGGCGGGAGACCCAGTACTTC.

V is TRBV29-1 and J is TRBJ1-2; D gene unclear. CDR1 SQVTM and CDR2 ANQGSEA come from the germline V gene. Trimming left V 0 bases short and J 2 bases short, with 13 bases between. The CDR3 runs to 15 residues. DNA for the CDR3: TGCAGCGTTGAAGATCTTTGGGCGGGGAACTATGGCTACACCTTC. The encoded protein is CSVEDLWAGNYGYTF.

A note on this clone: Its ends do not fully match the called genes, so a read error is possible. This chain connects TRBV7-2 to TRBJ1-5; D is ambiguous. CDR1 and CDR2 from the germline V gene are SGHTA and FQGNSA. The CDR3 sequence is 13 residues long. The CDR3 region is CASSLRTNRPQHF. The CDR3 region has the DNA TGTGCCAGCAGCTTGCGGACTAATCGGCCCCAGCATTTT.

The genes are TRBV25-1 and TRBJ2-7, with 9 bases that match TRBD2. Germline assignment: CDR1 MGHDK and CDR2 SYGVNS. V lost 4 bases, J lost 5 bases, and 15 bases stayed unmatched. This CDR3 has 17 residues. In DNA form, the CDR3 reads TGTGCCAGCAGTGGGGTAACTAGCGCGGGAGGGCCCCACGAGCAGTACTTC. Protein product: CASSGVTSAGGPHEQYF.

This chain links TRBV15 with TRBJ2-1; TRBD2 matches at 13 bases. The V gene's germline CDR1 is LNHNV and CDR2 YYDKDF (reference sequence). Trimming cost V 1 base and J 3 bases; bases outside gene matches: 12. This CDR3 spans 20 amino acids. Here the CDR3 reads CATSRVAVMGTSGIYNEQFF. The CDR3 DNA sequence: TGTGCCACCAGCAGAGTGGCAGTCATGGGGACTAGCGGGATCTACAATGAGCAGTTCTTC.

This rearrangement joins TRBV29-1 to TRBJ2-6; D uncertain. Germline CDR1 SQVTM, CDR2 ANQGSEA. This CDR3 spans 14 amino acids. V was pared by 3 bases and J by 1 base, with 7 bases between. CDR3 residues: CSVDRVSGANVLTF. The CDR3 nucleotides read TGCAGCGTTGATAGAGTGTCTGGGGCCAACGTCCTGACTTTC.

The chain carries TRBV18 and TRBJ1-4, with D uncertain. The CDR3 covers 15 residues. Germline CDR1 is KGHSH and CDR2 is LQKENI. V lost 3 bases and J 0 bases, leaving 8 bases between the germline ends. The CDR3 here is CASSPEGPTNEKLFF. In DNA, the CDR3 is TGTGCCAGCTCACCGGAGGGCCCAACTAATGAAAAACTGTTTTTT.

CDR3 region: CASSEKVAGGPSYNEQFF. The DNA of the CDR3 is TGTGCCAGCAGTGAAAAGGTAGCGGGAGGGCCAAGTTACAATGAGCAGTTCTTC. The V gene is TRBV2, the J gene TRBJ2-1; 11 bases line up with TRBD2. The junction had 10 bases not matched to a gene; V was cut back by 2 bases and J by 4 bases. Germline lookup yields CDR1 SNHLY and CDR2 FYNNEI. There are 18 residues in the CDR3.

The gene calls are TRBV6-5 and TRBJ2-7; a weak D match, TRBD2 (7 bases). The CDR3 consists of 12 residues. CDR1 MNHEY and CDR2 SVGAGI come from the germline V gene. Trimming removed 10 bases from V and 5 bases from J, with 15 bases in between. CDR3 DNA sequence: TGTGCCACTAGGGGGGGCGTGGACGAGCAGTACTTC. This codes for CATRGGVDEQYF.

The V gene is TRBV27, the J gene TRBJ1-2; 7 bases are shared with TRBD1. V shed 2 bases and J 4 bases; nucleotides not matched to a gene: 4. The CDR3 spans 14 residues. Germline V gives CDR1 MNHEY, CDR2 SMNVEV (reference sequence). The DNA of the CDR3 is TGTGCCAGCAGTTTAAGGGGGCGAAGCTATGGCTACACCTTC. Residues: CASSLRGRSYGYTF.

The genes are TRBV7-2 and TRBJ1-2; 7 nucleotides agree with TRBD1. V gave up 5 bases and J gave up 7 bases; unmatched junction bases: 10. CDR1 and CDR2 from the germline V gene are SGHTA and FQGNSA. The CDR3 loop spans 14 amino acids. In DNA, the CDR3 is TGTGCCAGCAGCGTACGACAGGGTTCGGTTGGCTACACCTTC. Amino acids: CASSVRQGSVGYTF.

The chain recombines TRBV6-4 with TRBJ2-7; 13 positions agree with TRBD2. CDR1 is MRHNA, CDR2 SNTAGT, per germline. The CDR3 totals 17 residues. The V and J ends lost 10 bases and 4 bases, in that order; junction bases with no gene match: 16. The CDR3 reads CANPGTSGIKFYYEQYF. As DNA, the CDR3 is TGTGCCAACCCCGGGACTAGCGGGATCAAATTTTATTACGAGCAGTACTTC.

The rearrangement links TRBV5-5 to TRBJ2-6; D is unresolved. V was clipped by 4 bases and J by 3 bases, with 8 bases between them. Germline CDR1 SGHKS, CDR2 YYEKEE (reference sequence). This CDR3 is built from 14 residues. The CDR3 nucleotides read TGTGCCAGCAGCCCGAGCTTTGGGGCCAACGTCCTGACTTTC. It encodes CASSPSFGANVLTF.

In this sample, this clone turned up a few times. This chain links TRBV28 with TRBJ1-5; 7 nucleotides agree with TRBD1. This CDR3 spans 15 amino acids. CDR1 is MDHEN, CDR2 SYDVKM, per germline. J gave up 1 base and V 6 bases, and 6 bases lay outside the gene matches. The CDR3: CASRNRGGSNQPQHF. Written as DNA, the CDR3 is TGTGCCAGCAGAAACAGGGGCGGAAGCAATCAGCCCCAGCATTTT.

This chain links TRBV4-2 with TRBJ2-1; the match to TRBD2 covers 7 bases. Germline V gene data show CDR1 as LGHNA and CDR2 as YNFKEQ. V trimming: 1 base; J trimming: 6 bases; junction bases outside the gene matches: 9. The CDR3 contains 16 residues. The chain's CDR3 is CASSQAAGEILNEQFF. The CDR3 region has the DNA TGTGCCAGCAGCCAAGCGGCGGGAGAGATCCTCAATGAGCAGTTCTTC.